This TCR beta chain was sequenced during a study of T-cell memory formation after mild COVID-19. TCRdb reprocessed the 5' RACE reads via MiXCR and lists one record per CDR3 protein. The table shows roughly 310,000 distinct CDR3 sequences, with around a sixth occurring only once. V lost 1 base, J lost 6 bases, and 7 bases stayed unmatched. The CDR3 is 16 amino acids. Germline V gene data show CDR1 as SGHTA and CDR2 as FQGNSA. The sample comprised PBMCs or a T cell subset sorted from them (not recorded which). This sequence joins TRBV7-2 and TRBJ1-2; 11 bases are a match to TRBD1. The sequence was obtained from a man younger than 35 who had mild COVID-19 (a few samples of this study predate the infection). Cell type and time point are not known. The CDR3 DNA sequence: TGTGCCAGCAGCTTAGGAATCGGGACAGGGGGGCATGGCTACACCTTC. Amino acid sequence: CASSLGIGTGGHGYTF.